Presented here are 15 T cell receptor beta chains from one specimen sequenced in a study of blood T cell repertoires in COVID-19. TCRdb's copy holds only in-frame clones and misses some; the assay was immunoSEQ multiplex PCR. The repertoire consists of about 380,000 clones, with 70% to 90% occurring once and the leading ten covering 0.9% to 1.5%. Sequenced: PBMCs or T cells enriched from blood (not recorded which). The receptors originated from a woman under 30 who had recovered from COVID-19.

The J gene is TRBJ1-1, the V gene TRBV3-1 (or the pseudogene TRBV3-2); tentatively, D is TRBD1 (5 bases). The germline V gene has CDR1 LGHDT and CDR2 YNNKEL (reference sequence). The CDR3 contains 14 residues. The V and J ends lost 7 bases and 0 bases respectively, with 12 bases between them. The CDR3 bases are TGTGCCAGCACCCCGGGGGTGATGAACACTGAAGCTTTCTTT. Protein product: CASTPGVMNTEAFF.

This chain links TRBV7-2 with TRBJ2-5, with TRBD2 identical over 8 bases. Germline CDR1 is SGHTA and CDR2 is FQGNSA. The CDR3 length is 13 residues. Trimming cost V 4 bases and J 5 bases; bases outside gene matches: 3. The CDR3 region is CASSSRGGETQYF. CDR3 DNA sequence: TGTGCCAGCAGCTCCCGCGGGGGGGAGACCCAGTACTTC.

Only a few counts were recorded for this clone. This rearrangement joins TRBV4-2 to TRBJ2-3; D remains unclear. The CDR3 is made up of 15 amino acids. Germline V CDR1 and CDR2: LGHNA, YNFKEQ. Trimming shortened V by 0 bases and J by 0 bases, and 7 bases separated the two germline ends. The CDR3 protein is CASSQEAHSTDTQYF. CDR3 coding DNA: TGTGCCAGCAGCCAAGAAGCCCACAGCACAGATACGCAGTATTTT.

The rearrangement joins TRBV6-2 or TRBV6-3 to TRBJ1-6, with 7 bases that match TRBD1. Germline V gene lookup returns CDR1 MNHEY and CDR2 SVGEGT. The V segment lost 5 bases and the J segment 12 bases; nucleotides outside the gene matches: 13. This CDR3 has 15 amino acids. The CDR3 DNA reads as TGTGCCAGCAGTCTTTTGACAGGGTGGGAGCGACCCCTCCACTTT. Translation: CASSLLTGWERPLHF.

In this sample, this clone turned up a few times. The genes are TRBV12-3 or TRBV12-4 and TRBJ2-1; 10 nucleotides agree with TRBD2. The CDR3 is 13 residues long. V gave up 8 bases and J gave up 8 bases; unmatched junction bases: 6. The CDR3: CASLGLAVDEQFF. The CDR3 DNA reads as TGTGCCAGCCTAGGACTAGCGGTGGATGAGCAGTTCTTC.

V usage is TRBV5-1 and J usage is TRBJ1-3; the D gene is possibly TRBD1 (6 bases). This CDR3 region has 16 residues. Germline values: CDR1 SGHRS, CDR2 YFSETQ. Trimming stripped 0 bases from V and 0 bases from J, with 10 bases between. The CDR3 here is CASSLGDTNSGNTIYF. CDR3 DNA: TGCGCCAGCAGCTTGGGGGACACGAACTCTGGAAACACCATATATTTT.

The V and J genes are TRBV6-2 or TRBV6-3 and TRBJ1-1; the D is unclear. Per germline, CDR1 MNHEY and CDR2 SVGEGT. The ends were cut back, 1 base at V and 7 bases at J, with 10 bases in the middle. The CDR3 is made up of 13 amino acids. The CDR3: CASSYLAGNEAFF. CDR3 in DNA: TGTGCCAGCAGTTACTTAGCGGGAAATGAAGCTTTCTTT.

CDR3 protein: CASSFGGVPHEQYF. DNA for the CDR3: TGTGCCAGCAGCTTTGGGGGGGTTCCCCACGAGCAGTACTTC. This chain joins TRBV7-2 and TRBJ2-7; 7 nucleotides line up with TRBD2. The CDR3 runs 14 residues. Trimming removed 3 bases from V and 5 bases from J; junction bases left unmatched: 7. Germline loops: CDR1 SGHTA, CDR2 FQGNSA.

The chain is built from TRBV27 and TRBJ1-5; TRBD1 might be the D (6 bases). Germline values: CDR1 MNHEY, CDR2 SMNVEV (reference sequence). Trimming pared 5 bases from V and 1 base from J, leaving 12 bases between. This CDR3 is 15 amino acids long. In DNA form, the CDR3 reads TGTGCCAGCAGTCCCGGGACATCGAGCAATCAGCCCCAGCATTTT. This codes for CASSPGTSSNQPQHF.

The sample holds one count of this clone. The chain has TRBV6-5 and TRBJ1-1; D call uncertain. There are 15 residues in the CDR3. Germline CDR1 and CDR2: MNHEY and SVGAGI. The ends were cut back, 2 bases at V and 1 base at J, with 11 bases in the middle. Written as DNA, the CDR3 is TGTGCCAGCAGTTACAACGGTCAGGCGAACACTGAAGCTTTCTTT. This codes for CASSYNGQANTEAFF.

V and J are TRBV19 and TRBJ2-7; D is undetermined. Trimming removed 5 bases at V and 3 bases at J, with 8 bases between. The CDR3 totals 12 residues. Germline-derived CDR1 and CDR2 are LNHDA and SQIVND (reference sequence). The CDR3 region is CASSQTDYEQYF. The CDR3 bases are TGTGCCAGTAGTCAGACTGACTACGAGCAGTACTTC.

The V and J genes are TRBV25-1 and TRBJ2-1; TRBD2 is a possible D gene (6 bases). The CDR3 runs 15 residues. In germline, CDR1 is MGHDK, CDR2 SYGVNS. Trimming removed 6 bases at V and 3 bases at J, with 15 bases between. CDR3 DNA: TGTGCCAGCAGGGAAAACGGGGGAAACTACAATGAGCAGTTCTTC. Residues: CASRENGGNYNEQFF.

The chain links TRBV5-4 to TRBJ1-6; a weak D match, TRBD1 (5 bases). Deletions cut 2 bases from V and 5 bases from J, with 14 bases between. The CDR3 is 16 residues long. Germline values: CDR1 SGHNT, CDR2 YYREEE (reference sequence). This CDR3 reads CASSLPGGKDNSPLHF. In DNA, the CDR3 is TGTGCCAGCAGCTTACCTGGGGGGAAGGATAATTCACCCCTCCACTTT.

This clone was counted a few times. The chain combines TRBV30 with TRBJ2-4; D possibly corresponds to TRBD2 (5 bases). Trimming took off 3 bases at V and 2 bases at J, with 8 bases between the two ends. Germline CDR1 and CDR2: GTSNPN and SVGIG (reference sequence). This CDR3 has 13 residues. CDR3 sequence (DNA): TGTGCCTGGAGCGGGGTCTCCAAAAACATTCAGTACTTC. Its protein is CAWSGVSKNIQYF.

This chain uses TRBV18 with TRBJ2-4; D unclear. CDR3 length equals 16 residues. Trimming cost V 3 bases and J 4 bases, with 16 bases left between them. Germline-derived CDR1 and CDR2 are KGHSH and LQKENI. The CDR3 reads CASSPIAGFGKNIQYF. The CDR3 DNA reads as TGTGCCAGCTCACCGATTGCAGGTTTCGGTAAAAACATTCAGTACTTC.